This note documents a single T cell receptor (beta chain) sequence. Preparation of the TCRbeta library involved a method that used unique molecular identifiers. From the PCR reads, TCRdb called clonotypes with MiXCR, one entry per CDR3 protein. The sample lists approximately 510,000 distinct CDR3 sequences, around 16% seen once, with 2.5% to 3.5% in the top ten. This record belongs to a study of T-cell reconstitution after alpha-beta-depleted transplantation in children. This CDR3 is built from 17 residues. From germline, CDR1 is SGHDN and CDR2 FVKESK. Losses at the gene ends were 5 bases for V and 7 bases for J; bases not matched to a gene: 15.

The sample in question was PBMCs from the stem cell graft donor, obtained from the stem cell graft. The TCR sequence derives from a human donor who donated a stem cell graft to a child with acute lymphoblastic leukemia. This chain joins TRBV14 and TRBJ2-1; 9 nucleotides agree with TRBD2. The CDR3 DNA sequence: TGTGCCAGCAGCGCTCGGACACCCTTAGCGGGAGTGAATGAGCAGTTCTTC. Its protein product is CASSARTPLAGVNEQFF.